Detailed here is one TCR beta chain. The antigen is unknown. The length of the CDR3 is 13 residues. CDR1 and CDR2 from the germline V gene are SNHLY and FYNNEI. This entry is derived from a study of T cell responses to AZD1222 COVID-19 vaccine. Study-wide findings and caveats: Baseline seropositivity occurred in only six or seven AZD1222 recipients. An increase in Spike-specific TCR breadth and depth was observed after two AZD1222 doses.

Only in-frame clones appear in the TCRdb table, and some are missing; sequencing was by immunoSEQ multiplex PCR. The data contain roughly 200,000 clones, roughly 91% of them singletons. V is TRBV2 and J is TRBJ2-5, with TRBD1 matching over 7 bases. Specimen: peripheral blood, collected on day 0 of MenACWY control vaccination. This clonotype was obtained from an adult in good health. CDR3 coding DNA: TGTGGCACTACAGGGGTAAAAGCAGAGACCCAGTACTTC. Its protein is CGTTGVKAETQYF.